A single sample is the source of the 6 T cell receptor beta chains below, sequenced in a study of post-analysis software for immune sequencing data. Whole-study findings and limits: There were a few TRBV segments more frequent in patients than controls, and TRBV5-6, TRBV5-1 and TRBV20-1 were among them.

For these TCRs, the target antigens are not known. The library was made from cDNA and included unique molecular identifiers. TCRdb recomputed calls from the PCR reads with MiXCR, one row per CDR3 protein. This sample has 820,000 or so distinct CDR3 sequences, with under 70% found just once. The specimen was blood. The receptors originated from a girl under 18 with multiple sclerosis.

The V call is TRBV15, the J call TRBJ1-1; 8 positions agree with TRBD1. The CDR3 contains 16 residues. After removal of 2 bases from V and 1 base from J, the junction contained 6 bases not matched to a gene. CDR1 LNHNV and CDR2 YYDKDF come from the germline V gene (reference sequence). CDR3 loop: CATSRPGQVRNTEAFF. In nucleotides, the CDR3 is TGTGCCACCAGCAGACCGGGACAGGTGAGGAACACTGAAGCTTTCTTT.

In DNA, the CDR3 is TGCAGCGTTGCGGGGGGACAGCAATACAATGAGCAGTTCTTC. Amino acids: CSVAGGQQYNEQFF. This rearrangement joins TRBV29-1 to TRBJ2-1; D is tentatively TRBD1 or TRBD2 (7 bases each). This CDR3 contains 14 residues. V was trimmed by 4 bases and J by 4 bases, leaving 14 bases between them. Germline values: CDR1 SQVTM, CDR2 ANQGSEA.

This chain links TRBV29-1 with TRBJ2-7; possibly TRBD1 or TRBD2 for D (5 bases each). The germline V and J ends were trimmed by 4 bases and 7 bases, with 17 bases remaining between them. CDR1 is SQVTM, CDR2 ANQGSEA, per germline. The CDR3 loop spans 13 amino acids. The CDR3 is CSVGELIAGEQYF. DNA of the CDR3: TGCAGCGTTGGGGAGCTTATAGCAGGGGAGCAGTACTTC.

The chain employs TRBV7-9 and TRBJ2-7; weak D call: TRBD1 (6 bases). Trimming took 5 bases from V and 4 from J, leaving 18 bases between them. The CDR3 is 15 amino acids. CDR1 SEHNR and CDR2 FQNEAQ come from the germline V gene (reference sequence). CDR3 nucleotides: TGTGCCAGCAGCCCCCAAGGGGGAGTTGAGTACGAGCAGTACTTC. Translating gives CASSPQGGVEYEQYF.

The table lists this clonotype with a few counts. This rearrangement joins TRBV7-2 to TRBJ2-4; D is unresolved. CDR1 and CDR2 from the germline V gene are SGHTA and FQGNSA. The CDR3 extends over 15 amino acids. Trimming took off 3 bases at V and 3 bases at J, with 12 bases between the two ends. The CDR3 here is CASSLGRMDKNIQYF. CDR3 in DNA: TGTGCCAGCAGCTTGGGTAGGATGGACAAAAACATTCAGTACTTC.

The gene calls are TRBV29-1 and TRBJ1-2; D is undetermined. V lost 3 bases and J lost 0, with 5 bases in between. Germline V gene data show CDR1 as SQVTM and CDR2 as ANQGSEA. The CDR3 is 12 residues long. The CDR3 sequence: CSVDTTNYGYTF. CDR3 sequence (DNA): TGCAGCGTTGATACCACTAACTATGGCTACACCTTC.